The 10 T cell receptor beta chains reported below all come from one sample, sequenced in a study of blood T cells in healthy people across ages. Alongside a J-beta primer mix, a sample-barcoded 5' primer served in a second PCR lasting roughly 7 to 11 cycles. TCRdb used MiXCR to reprocess the 5' RACE reads, holding one entry per CDR3 protein. Altogether hundreds of thousands of distinct CDR3 sequences are present, 36% being singletons, with the ten largest covering 10% to 15%. The material sequenced was blood. All receptors derive from a man between 18 and 29 years old in good health.

The chain carries TRBV3-1 and TRBJ2-4; 7 bases align to TRBD1. TRBJ2-7 explains the end of the DNA better; the J call may be wrong. Germline CDR1 is LGHDT and CDR2 is YNNKEL (reference sequence). The CDR3 is 15 amino acids. The CDR3 nucleotides are TGTGCCAGCAGCCCCAAGGGACAGTTATCCTACGAGCAGTACTTC. Protein sequence: CASSPKGQLSYEQYF.

This clonotype was detected ten times or more. The chain combines TRBV12-3 or TRBV12-4 with TRBJ2-2; D is perhaps TRBD2 (6 bases). With 5 bases removed from V and 6 bases from J, the gap between germline ends came to 16 bases. The CDR3 contains 15 residues. The CDR3 DNA follows: TGTGCCAGCAGTCGCGGGGCTAGCGCGGCCGGGGAGCTGTTTTTT. It specifies CASSRGASAAGELFF.

This clonotype showed up many times. The chain is built from TRBV12-3 or TRBV12-4 and TRBJ2-7; 8 bases map to TRBD1. The length of the CDR3 is 14 residues. J was trimmed by 5 bases and V by 5 bases; bases with no gene match: 8. This chain's CDR3 is CASSPRQGLDEQYF. In nucleotides, the CDR3 is TGTGCCAGCAGTCCAAGACAGGGGTTGGACGAGCAGTACTTC.

Many counts were recorded for this clonotype. The V call is TRBV7-3, the J call TRBJ2-1; the match to TRBD2 covers 15 bases. The CDR3 is 15 residues long. The J segment lost 8 bases and the V segment lost 5 bases, leaving 4 bases of the junction unmatched. Germline CDR1 SGHTA, CDR2 FQGTGA. The CDR3 sequence: CASSRTSGGAYEQFF. CDR3 DNA sequence: TGTGCCAGCAGCAGGACTAGCGGGGGGGCCTATGAGCAGTTCTTC. Complete variable domain (other parts from reference TRBV7-3 and TRBJ2-1): GAGVSQTPSNKVTEKGKYVELRCDPISGHTALYWYRQSLGQGPEFLIYFQGTGAADDSGLPNDRFFAVRPEGSVSTLKIQRTERGDSAVYLCASSRTSGGAYEQFFGPGTRLTVL.

This clonotype was seen more than once but under ten times. The V call is TRBV6-1, the J call TRBJ2-3; D gene uncertain. The CDR3 has 10 amino acids. Trimming stripped 9 bases from V and 6 bases from J, with 7 bases between. Germline lookup yields CDR1 MNHNS and CDR2 SASEGT. The CDR3, as DNA: TGTGCCAGTTTATCCGATACGCAGTATTTT. It codes for CASLSDTQYF.

This chain joins TRBV5-1 and TRBJ2-5, with 9 bases that match TRBD1. J lost 1 base, V lost 4 bases, and 5 bases had no gene match. The CDR3 is made up of 15 amino acids. CDR1 and CDR2 from the germline V gene are SGHRS and YFSETQ. The CDR3 protein is CASSRQGGIQETQYF. The CDR3 bases are TGCGCCAGCAGCAGACAGGGGGGCATCCAAGAGACCCAGTACTTC. The full variable domain, rest sourced from reference TRBV5-1 and TRBJ2-5, is KAGVTQTPRYLIKTRGQQVTLSCSPISGHRSVSWYQQTPGQGLQFLFEYFSETQRNKGNFPGRFSGRQFSNSRSEMNVSTLELGDSALYLCASSRQGGIQETQYFGPGTRLLVL.

This chain connects TRBV20-1 to TRBJ2-7; weak D call: TRBD2 (5 bases). The CDR3 has 11 residues. The germline V gene has CDR1 DFQATT and CDR2 SNEGSKA (reference sequence). CDR3 sequence reads: CSVDWRDEQYF. The DNA of the CDR3 is TGCAGCGTAGATTGGCGGGACGAGCAGTACTTC.

This clonotype came up a few times. J is TRBJ1-1 and V is TRBV4-2; TRBD1 matches 7 bases. Per germline, CDR1 LGHNA and CDR2 YNFKEQ. The CDR3 is 14 amino acids. V shed 3 bases and J 8 bases; nucleotides not matched to a gene: 9. The CDR3 region has the DNA TGTGCCAGCAGCCACCCTACAGGGGTTGAGGAAGCTTTCTTT. Its translation: CASSHPTGVEEAFF.

At least ten counts were recorded for this clonotype. CDR3 residues: CASRRNQETQYF. CDR3 sequence (DNA): TGTGCCAGCAGACGGAACCAAGAGACCCAGTACTTC. The rearrangement joins TRBV6-5 to TRBJ2-5, with D unclear. This CDR3 region has 12 residues. V lost 6 bases, J lost 0 bases, and 5 bases lay in between. CDR1 and CDR2 (germline): MNHEY, SVGAGI.

The J gene is TRBJ1-4, the V gene TRBV20-1; 12 positions match TRBD1. Germline-derived CDR1 and CDR2 are DFQATT and SNEGSKA (reference sequence). V lost 6 bases to trimming and J lost 8 bases; unmatched junction nucleotides: 7. This CDR3 is built from 14 residues. In DNA, the CDR3 is TGCAGTGCGTATGAGGGGACAGGGGGCGAAAAACTGTTTTTT. As protein: CSAYEGTGGEKLFF.